Below, 14 T cell receptor beta chains from the same sample are listed, as sequenced in a study of identical twins. TCRdb analysed the 5' RACE reads with MiXCR anew, one entry per CDR3 protein. The sample yields 690,000 or so distinct CDR3 sequences, roughly 6% seen once. Sequenced material: naive T cells sorted from blood. The receptors stem from a man aged 18-30 years in good health.

At least ten counts were recorded for this clonotype. This chain uses TRBV12-3 or TRBV12-4 with TRBJ2-3, with a tentative D call TRBD2 (5 bases). This CDR3 has 12 amino acids. Trimming took 6 bases from V and 4 from J, leaving 8 bases between them. CDR3 sequence: CASREAPDTQYF. The CDR3 DNA reads TGTGCCAGCAGGGAGGCCCCAGATACGCAGTATTTT.

This chain connects TRBV15 to TRBJ1-1; D gene unclear. Trimming removed 2 bases from V and 6 bases from J, with 10 bases in between. From germline, CDR1 is LNHNV and CDR2 YYDKDF (reference sequence). CDR3 size: 13 residues. CDR3: CATSRPGIPEAFF. In DNA, the CDR3 is TGTGCCACCAGCAGACCCGGGATCCCTGAAGCTTTCTTT.

This clonotype was counted ten times or more. V usage is TRBV10-1 and J usage is TRBJ2-1; D may be TRBD1 (6 bases). Germline lookup yields CDR1 WNHNN and CDR2 SYGVQD (reference sequence). The CDR3 sequence is 14 residues long. The ends were cut back, 6 bases at V and 8 bases at J, with 17 bases in the middle. CDR3 DNA sequence: TGCGCCAGCAGCCCCACAGGGATGGGCCATGAGCAGTTCTTC. Protein sequence: CASSPTGMGHEQFF.

In this sample, this clonotype turned up many times. The chain couples TRBV4-3 to TRBJ2-3; 9 nucleotides align to TRBD2. The junction had 2 bases not matched to a gene; V was cut back by 1 base and J by 0 bases. The CDR3 totals 16 residues. CDR1 and CDR2 (germline): LGHNA, YSLEER. CDR3 amino acids: CASSQGLAVSTDTQYF. CDR3 bases: TGCGCCAGCAGCCAAGGACTAGCGGTTAGCACAGATACGCAGTATTTT.

The CDR3 region has the DNA TGTGCCACCAGTGATTTTCGACAGGGATTCTCTGGGGCCAACGTCCTGACTTTC. This codes for CATSDFRQGFSGANVLTF. The V gene is TRBV24-1, the J gene TRBJ2-6; 7 bases fit TRBD1. Germline V lookup: CDR1 KGHDR, CDR2 SFDVKD. Trimming at V came to 1 base and at J to 0 bases, leaving 5 bases not matched to a gene. CDR3 length: 18 residues.

The rearrangement uses TRBV5-1 and TRBJ2-3; TRBD2 aligns across 12 bases. Germline CDR1 is SGHRS and CDR2 is YFSETQ. The trim removed 1 base at V and 2 bases at J, leaving 5 bases unmatched. This CDR3 region has 17 residues. CDR3 residues: CASSLRGLAGLTDTQYF. DNA of the CDR3: TGCGCCAGCAGCTTGAGAGGACTAGCGGGGCTCACAGATACGCAGTATTTT.

The chain uses TRBV19 and TRBJ1-1; no definite D call. The CDR3 is 15 residues long. Germline assignment: CDR1 LNHDA and CDR2 SQIVND (reference sequence). V dropped 1 base and J dropped 1 base, with 10 bases sitting between them. This chain's CDR3 is CASSIGSPANTEAFF. DNA of the CDR3: TGTGCCAGTAGTATAGGCAGTCCGGCGAACACTGAAGCTTTCTTT.

This chain uses TRBV7-9 with TRBJ2-7, with D hard to call. The CDR3 is made up of 13 amino acids. V lost 1 base to trimming and J lost 3 bases, with 7 bases between them. Germline assignment: CDR1 SEHNR and CDR2 FQNEAQ (reference sequence). The CDR3 bases are TGTGCCAGCAGCTTAGGCCAGGACTACGAGCAGTACGTC. Amino acid sequence: CASSLGQDYEQYV.

This clonotype was counted a few times. The CDR3 DNA follows: TGCAGTGCTAGAGGGATAGGGGGGCGTGTCGCAGATACGCAGTATTTT. Its translation is CSARGIGGRVADTQYF. The chain joins TRBV20-1 to TRBJ2-3; perhaps D is TRBD1 or TRBD2 (6 bases each). Deletions cut 1 base from V and 4 bases from J, with 18 bases between. Germline V gene sequence: CDR1 DFQATT, CDR2 SNEGSKA (reference sequence). The CDR3 has 16 residues.

This clonotype was found many times. This rearrangement joins TRBV5-1 to TRBJ2-6; no firm D call. Trimming took 5 bases from V and 0 from J, leaving 6 bases between them. CDR1 SGHRS and CDR2 YFSETQ come from the germline V gene. The CDR3 sequence is 14 residues long. The DNA for the CDR3 is TGCGCCAGCAGTACCAGCTCTGGGGCCAACGTCCTGACTTTC. It yields the protein CASSTSSGANVLTF.

The chain joins TRBV10-3 to TRBJ2-3, with 8 bases lining up with TRBD2. V lost 2 bases and J lost 6; bases outside the gene matches: 7. The V gene's germline CDR1 is ENHRY and CDR2 SYGVKD. This CDR3 comprises 15 residues. The CDR3 DNA reads TGTGCCATCAGTGAGCCCCCAGCGGGGGCCGATACGCAGTATTTT. It encodes CAISEPPAGADTQYF.

The chain carries TRBV9 and TRBJ2-7, with a tentative D call TRBD1 (8 bases). The CDR3 loop spans 15 amino acids. Trimming left V 3 bases short and J 4 bases short, with 17 bases between. Germline V CDR1 and CDR2: SGDLS, YYNGEE. The CDR3 loop reads CASSDFDRGGYEQYF. The CDR3 region has the DNA TGTGCCAGCAGCGATTTCGACAGGGGAGGGTACGAGCAGTACTTC.

The chain has TRBV20-1 and TRBJ1-1, with 7 nucleotides matching TRBD1. CDR1 DFQATT and CDR2 SNEGSKA come from the germline V gene (reference sequence). V trimming: 1 base; J trimming: 1 base; junction bases outside the gene matches: 6. The CDR3 is made up of 15 amino acids. The CDR3 region is CSARVAGGTNTEAFF. The CDR3 bases are TGCAGTGCTAGAGTAGCAGGGGGTACGAACACTGAAGCTTTCTTT.

The table lists this clonotype with many counts. The chain joins TRBV10-3 to TRBJ2-5; 7 bases map to TRBD1. This CDR3 spans 13 amino acids. In germline, CDR1 is ENHRY, CDR2 SYGVKD. The trim removed 4 bases at V and 5 bases at J, leaving 4 bases unmatched. The CDR3 bases are TGTGCCATCAGTGGAGACAGGGAGGAGACCCAGTACTTC. Amino acids: CAISGDREETQYF.